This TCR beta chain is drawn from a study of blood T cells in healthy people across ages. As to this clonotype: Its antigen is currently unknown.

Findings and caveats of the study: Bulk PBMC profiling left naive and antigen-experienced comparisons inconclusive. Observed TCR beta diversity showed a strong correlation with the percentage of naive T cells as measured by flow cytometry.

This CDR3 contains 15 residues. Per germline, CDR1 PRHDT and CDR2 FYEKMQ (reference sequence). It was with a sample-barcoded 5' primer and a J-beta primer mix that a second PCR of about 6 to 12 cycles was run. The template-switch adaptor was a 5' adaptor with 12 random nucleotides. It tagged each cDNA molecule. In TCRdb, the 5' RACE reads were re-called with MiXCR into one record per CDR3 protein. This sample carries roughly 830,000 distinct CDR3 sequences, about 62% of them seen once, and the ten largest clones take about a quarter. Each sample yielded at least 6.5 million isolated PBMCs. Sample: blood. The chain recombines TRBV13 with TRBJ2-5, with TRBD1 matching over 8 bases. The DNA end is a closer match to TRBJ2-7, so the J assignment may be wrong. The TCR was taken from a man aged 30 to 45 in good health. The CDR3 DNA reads TGTGCCAGCAGCCCCCGGACAGGGCCCTCCTACGAGCAGTACTTC. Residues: CASSPRTGPSYEQYF.